The 31 T cell receptor beta chains listed next were all sequenced from one sample in a study of T cell responses to AZD1222 COVID-19 vaccine. Clones were sequenced by immunoSEQ multiplex PCR, and TCRdb holds only the in-frame ones, with some missing. The sample has about 130,000 clones, about 80% seen once. The specimen was peripheral blood, collected on day 0 of AZD1222 vaccination. The source of these receptors is an adult in good health.

This chain uses TRBV27 with TRBJ1-5; D gene ambiguous. The CDR3 runs 14 residues. The germline V and J ends were trimmed by 3 bases and 5 bases, with 11 bases remaining between them. Per the germline V gene, CDR1 is MNHEY and CDR2 is SMNVEV (reference sequence). The CDR3 reads CASSLSRLYQPQHF. The DNA for the CDR3 is TGTGCCAGCAGTTTGAGTCGGCTTTATCAGCCCCAGCATTTT.

This chain connects TRBV12-5 to TRBJ2-1; the D call may be TRBD1 or TRBD2 (6 bases each). Trimming removed 3 bases from V and 8 bases from J, with 26 bases in between. Looked up from germline, CDR1 is LGHNT and CDR2 is FRNRAP. This CDR3 comprises 18 residues. This chain's CDR3 is CASGFSPGRVGGFDEQFF. In DNA, the CDR3 is TGTGCTAGTGGTTTCAGCCCTGGCAGGGTAGGGGGGTTTGATGAGCAGTTCTTC.

The genes are TRBV3-1 (or the pseudogene TRBV3-2) and TRBJ1-1; no clear D gene. The V and J ends lost 0 bases and 6 bases respectively, with 14 bases between them. Germline V gene sequence: CDR1 LGHDT, CDR2 YNNKEL (reference sequence). This CDR3 has 15 residues. DNA for the CDR3: TGTGCCAGCAGCCAAGACTTGCTCTACCCCGCTGAAGCTTTCTTT. This encodes CASSQDLLYPAEAFF.

The chain carries TRBV14 and TRBJ2-1; D gene ambiguous. Germline assignment: CDR1 SGHDN and CDR2 FVKESK. The CDR3 loop spans 13 amino acids. The V gene lost 1 base and the J gene lost 2 bases, with 3 bases spanning the gap. DNA for the CDR3: TGTGCCAGCAGCCAAGGGACCTACAATGAGCAGTTCTTC. Translated: CASSQGTYNEQFF.

The V and J genes are TRBV6-2 or TRBV6-3 and TRBJ2-7, with a weak D call TRBD2 (6 bases). This CDR3 is 15 amino acids long. Germline V gene sequence: CDR1 MNHEY, CDR2 SVGEGT. Trimming pared 6 bases from V and 2 bases from J, leaving 17 bases between. The CDR3 nucleotides read TGTGCCAGCAGCCGTCTCGGGACTCTCACCTACGAGCAGTACTTC. Translating it yields CASSRLGTLTYEQYF.

The chain has TRBV5-1 and TRBJ2-1; D is perhaps TRBD2 (7 bases). The CDR3 runs 13 residues. V shed 5 bases and J shed 9 bases, with 15 bases lying between them. Germline V gene sequence: CDR1 SGHRS, CDR2 YFSETQ. The CDR3 DNA reads as TGCGCCAGCAGTTCCGGCGGGGGCACTGAGCAGTTCTTC. It encodes CASSSGGGTEQFF.

The rearrangement uses TRBV2 and TRBJ2-2; no definite D call. Deletions cut 4 bases from V and 3 bases from J, with 3 bases between. CDR3 length: 12 amino acids. The germline gives CDR1 SNHLY, CDR2 FYNNEI. The DNA of the CDR3 is TGTGCCAGCAGTGCCGACACCGGGGAGCTGTTTTTT. This translates into CASSADTGELFF.

The V gene is TRBV28, the J gene TRBJ1-5; 9 bases line up with TRBD1. V gave up 6 bases and J gave up 6 bases; unmatched junction bases: 3. Germline values: CDR1 MDHEN, CDR2 SYDVKM. This CDR3 spans 13 amino acids. In DNA form, the CDR3 reads TGTGCCAGCAGCAGGGACAGGGTTCAGCCCCAGCATTTT. Amino acids: CASSRDRVQPQHF.

This chain connects TRBV5-1 to TRBJ2-3, with 9 bases fitting TRBD1. CDR3 size: 16 residues. V was pared by 3 bases and J by 4 bases, with 9 bases of the junction left unmatched. Germline CDR1 and CDR2: SGHRS and YFSETQ. In nucleotides, the CDR3 is TGCGCCAGCAGCTCACAGGGGGCGGGGAGGGCAGATACGCAGTATTTT. Translated, it gives CASSSQGAGRADTQYF.

The chain recombines TRBV24-1 with TRBJ1-4, with D possibly TRBD1 on 5 matching bases. The V gene's germline CDR1 is KGHDR and CDR2 SFDVKD. V lost 4 bases, J lost 1 base, and 12 bases lay in between. This CDR3 spans 16 amino acids. DNA of the CDR3: TGTGCCACCAGTGACCCGGGCGGGGGAACTAATGAAAAACTGTTTTTT. As protein: CATSDPGGGTNEKLFF.

This clone was picked up one time. The chain uses TRBV5-4 and TRBJ1-1; the match to TRBD1 covers 9 bases. The CDR3 contains 14 residues. V trimming: 3 bases; J trimming: 6 bases; junction bases outside the gene matches: 6. In germline, CDR1 is SGHNT, CDR2 YYREEE (reference sequence). The CDR3 sequence: CASSSNRGQAEAFF. The CDR3 coding sequence is TGTGCCAGCAGCTCGAACAGGGGGCAAGCTGAAGCTTTCTTT.

This clone was seen a single time. DNA for the CDR3: TGTGCCAGCAGCTTTGGACAGGCGGGACGCGAGCAGTACTTC. This sequence encodes CASSFGQAGREQYF. The genes are TRBV5-4 and TRBJ2-7, with a tentative D call TRBD1 (7 bases). V was shortened by 2 bases and J by 6 bases, with 15 bases between the two germline ends. The CDR3 has 14 residues. Germline CDR1 is SGHNT and CDR2 is YYREEE (reference sequence).

This clone appeared a few times. The chain joins TRBV7-3 to TRBJ2-1; TRBD1 or TRBD2 may be the D gene (5 bases each). The CDR3 contains 14 residues. Germline V gene sequence: CDR1 SGHTA, CDR2 FQGTGA. V gave up 5 bases and J gave up 5 bases, with 13 bases separating them. The CDR3 nucleotides read TGTGCCAGCAGCACCGGGACCTTTAACAATGAGCAGTTCTTC. Protein: CASSTGTFNNEQFF.

The chain uses TRBV6-5 and TRBJ2-1; 8 positions match TRBD2. V trimming: 0 bases; J trimming: 1 base; junction bases outside the gene matches: 2. This CDR3 region has 16 residues. Looked up from germline, CDR1 is MNHEY and CDR2 is SVGAGI. CDR3 loop: CASSYSAGASYNEQFF. As DNA, the CDR3 is TGTGCCAGCAGTTACTCAGCGGGGGCATCCTACAATGAGCAGTTCTTC.

The chain couples TRBV5-1 to TRBJ2-3; D remains ambiguous. CDR1 is SGHRS and CDR2 is YFSETQ in the germline V gene. With 0 bases removed from V and 0 bases from J, the gap between germline ends came to 5 bases. The CDR3 totals 14 residues. CDR3 loop: CASSLVGSTDTQYF. CDR3 bases: TGCGCCAGCAGCTTGGTTGGTAGCACAGATACGCAGTATTTT.

This chain joins TRBV9 and TRBJ2-1; the D gene is possibly TRBD2 (6 bases). Trimming stripped 2 bases from V and 5 bases from J, with 14 bases between. CDR3 length equals 15 residues. The germline V gene encodes CDR1 SGDLS and CDR2 YYNGEE. The CDR3 DNA reads TGTGCCAGCAGCGTTCTAGATAGGAGGGACAATGAGCAGTTCTTC. Translated: CASSVLDRRDNEQFF.

This clone was recorded many times. The chain carries TRBV2 and TRBJ1-3; TRBD1 aligns across 7 bases. Germline V gives CDR1 SNHLY, CDR2 FYNNEI. V trimming: 1 base; J trimming: 4 bases; junction bases outside the gene matches: 7. This CDR3 is 16 amino acids long. Written as DNA, the CDR3 is TGTGCCAGCAGTGAAGAGACAGGGTCACTGGGAAACACCATATATTTT. Protein sequence: CASSEETGSLGNTIYF.

The genes are TRBV7-9 and TRBJ1-2, with D possibly matching TRBD1 (5 bases). CDR3 length: 15 residues. Germline V gene sequence: CDR1 SEHNR, CDR2 FQNEAQ (reference sequence). Between the trimmed V and J ends, which lost 2 bases and 0 bases, there was a span of 10 bases. The CDR3 DNA reads as TGTGCCAGCAGCTTACTTCTGGGGCCTAACTATGGCTACACCTTC. This codes for CASSLLLGPNYGYTF.

The genes are TRBV11-3 and TRBJ2-3, with no clear D. This CDR3 spans 12 amino acids. Germline CDR1 is SGHNT and CDR2 is YENEEA. The ends were cut back, 1 base at V and 6 bases at J, with 5 bases in the middle. The CDR3: CASSLAGDTQYF. The CDR3 coding sequence is TGTGCCAGCAGCTTAGCTGGGGATACGCAGTATTTT.

V is TRBV6-5 and J is TRBJ2-2; TRBD1 agrees at 7 bases. Germline V gives CDR1 MNHEY, CDR2 SVGAGI. V was clipped by 6 bases and J by 5 bases; unmatched bases: 9. CDR3 length: 15 residues. The CDR3 sequence: CASRYDRAFTGELFF. The CDR3 coding sequence is TGTGCCAGCAGATATGACAGGGCCTTTACCGGGGAGCTGTTTTTT.

The V gene is TRBV6-1, the J gene TRBJ1-1; 7 bases agree with TRBD1. Trimming took 1 base from V and 5 from J; bases not matched to a gene: 10. The CDR3 extends over 16 amino acids. Per germline, CDR1 MNHNS and CDR2 SASEGT. CDR3 DNA: TGTGCCAGCAGTGAAGTTGAGGGGGCGAGATGGACTGAAGCTTTCTTT. Protein product: CASSEVEGARWTEAFF.

In its sample, this clone was seen a few times. The chain joins TRBV5-1 to TRBJ1-5; unclear D gene. The V gene lost 0 bases and the J gene lost 8 bases, with 9 bases spanning the gap. Germline V gene lookup returns CDR1 SGHRS and CDR2 YFSETQ. The CDR3 has 13 amino acids. This CDR3 reads CASSLEPLKPQHF. CDR3 nucleotides: TGCGCCAGCAGCTTGGAACCCCTGAAGCCCCAGCATTTT.

The genes are TRBV10-3 and TRBJ1-1; D might be TRBD1 (5 bases). The CDR3 runs 13 residues. CDR1 and CDR2 from the germline V gene are ENHRY and SYGVKD. Trimming removed 6 bases from V and 3 bases from J, with 11 bases in between. CDR3 nucleotides: TGTGCCATCAGGGACACCTCGGACACTGAAGCTTTCTTT. Protein product: CAIRDTSDTEAFF.

This clone was recorded only once. At one boundary the junction diverges from the germline segment, which might be a read error. This rearrangement joins TRBV5-1 to TRBJ1-2, with D possibly TRBD1 on 5 matching bases. Germline lookup yields CDR1 SGHRS and CDR2 YFSETQ. This CDR3 has 13 residues. Here the CDR3 reads CASTLGVKGGYTF. CDR3 DNA: TGCGCCAGCACCTTGGGGGTAAAGGGTGGCTACACCTTC.

The gene calls are TRBV5-6 and TRBJ2-6; D perhaps matches TRBD2 (6 bases). V lost 2 bases, J lost 0 bases, and 9 bases lay in between. This CDR3 comprises 16 residues. Germline V lookup: CDR1 SGHDT, CDR2 YYEEEE. CDR3 nucleotide sequence: TGTGCCAGCAGCTTCGACGGGGGCTCTGGGGCCAACGTCCTGACTTTC. Its protein is CASSFDGGSGANVLTF. Combining the CDR3 with reference TRBV5-6 and TRBJ2-6 gives the whole variable domain DAGVTQSPTHLIKTRGQQVTLRCSPKSGHDTVSWYQQALGQGPQFIFQYYEEEERQRGNFPDRFSGHQFPNYSSELNVNALLLGDSALYLCASSFDGGSGANVLTFGAGSRLTVL.

V and J are TRBV6-6 and TRBJ1-2; D gene unclear. Trimming cost V 5 bases and J 4 bases, with 8 bases left between them. CDR1 is MNHNY, CDR2 SVGAGI, per germline (reference sequence). CDR3 length equals 12 residues. CDR3 in DNA: TGTGCCAGCAGTCAGGCGGGCTATGGCTACACCTTC. Its translation is CASSQAGYGYTF.

The V call is TRBV7-9, the J call TRBJ1-5; tentatively, D is TRBD1 (6 bases). CDR1 SEHNR and CDR2 FQNEAQ come from the germline V gene (reference sequence). V gave up 5 bases and J gave up 0 bases, with 11 bases separating them. CDR3 length: 15 amino acids. This CDR3 reads CASSPRQDSNQPQHF. For the CDR3, the DNA is TGTGCCAGCAGCCCAAGACAGGATAGCAATCAGCCCCAGCATTTT. Drawing the rest from reference TRBV7-9 and TRBJ1-5, the complete variable domain is DTGVSQNPRHKITKRGQNVTFRCDPISEHNRLYWYRQTLGQGPEFLTYFQNEAQLEKSRLLSDRFSAERPKGSFSTLEIQRTEQGDSAMYLCASSPRQDSNQPQHFGDGTRLSIL.

V is TRBV28 and J is TRBJ1-2; possible D gene TRBD1, 5 bases. Germline lookup yields CDR1 MDHEN and CDR2 SYDVKM. V dropped 3 bases and J dropped 8 bases, with 16 bases sitting between them. This CDR3 region has 14 residues. DNA for the CDR3: TGTGCCAGCAGTTTTTGGGGGAGGGTCGGAGGCTACACCTTC. Residues: CASSFWGRVGGYTF.

The chain recombines TRBV21-1 with TRBJ2-3; the D call TRBD2 from the table was never checked on the DNA. TRBV21-1 is tagged as a pseudogene. The CDR3 sequence is 17 residues long. In DNA form, the CDR3 reads TGTGCCAGCAGGACCCGGAGGCGCCCTACTAGCACAGATACGCAGTATTTT. Protein product: CASRTRRRPTSTDTQYF.

In its sample, this clone was seen once. V usage is TRBV5-1 and J usage is TRBJ1-6; 9 bases agree with TRBD1. V shed 7 bases, J shed 7 bases, and the junction held 6 bases outside the gene matches. This CDR3 comprises 14 residues. Germline V gives CDR1 SGHRS, CDR2 YFSETQ. As DNA, the CDR3 is TGCGCCAGCGGCAGGGACAGGGAAAATTCACCCCTCCACTTT. Translated, it gives CASGRDRENSPLHF.

The chain combines TRBV19 with TRBJ2-2; TRBD1 matches 7 bases. The CDR3 length is 15 residues. After removal of 4 bases from V and 5 bases from J, the junction contained 7 bases not matched to a gene. Germline V lookup: CDR1 LNHDA, CDR2 SQIVND (reference sequence). The DNA for the CDR3 is TGTGCCAGTAGTAGCTTGACAGGGCGAACCGGGGAGCTGTTTTTT. Translating it yields CASSSLTGRTGELFF.